These 5 T cell receptor beta chains came from one sample sequenced in a study of cytomegalovirus exposure and HLA in healthy donors. Assay: immunoSEQ multiplex PCR; the TCRdb copy retains only in-frame clones and omits some. The table shows about 60,000 clones, with 95% to 96% occurring only once. The sample comprised PBMCs. The origin of the receptors is a man younger than 30 in good health and CMV-seronegative.

This chain joins TRBV19 and TRBJ2-1; D possibly corresponds to TRBD2 (6 bases). V lost 3 bases and J 5 bases, leaving 14 bases between the germline ends. Germline V lookup: CDR1 LNHDA, CDR2 SQIVND (reference sequence). CDR3 size: 15 residues. CDR3 amino acids: CASSMLADVNNEQFF. In DNA form, the CDR3 reads TGTGCCAGTAGTATGTTAGCGGACGTCAACAATGAGCAGTTCTTC.

This rearrangement joins TRBV7-2 to TRBJ2-2, with 7 bases lining up with TRBD1. The germline V gene has CDR1 SGHTA and CDR2 FQGNSA. V was clipped by 3 bases and J by 4 bases; unmatched bases: 8. The CDR3 is 16 amino acids. This chain's CDR3 is CASSLTGLMGTGELFF. The CDR3 coding sequence is TGTGCCAGCAGCTTGACAGGGTTGATGGGCACCGGGGAGCTGTTTTTT.

V is TRBV7-9 and J is TRBJ2-7, with 10 bases fitting TRBD2. Trimming cost V 2 bases and J 1 base; bases outside gene matches: 11. The CDR3 is 18 amino acids. CDR1 is SEHNR and CDR2 is FQNEAQ in the germline V gene (reference sequence). The CDR3 loop reads CASSLLGQLAGGSYEQYF. In nucleotides, the CDR3 is TGTGCCAGCAGCTTACTGGGACAATTAGCGGGAGGATCCTACGAGCAGTACTTC.

The gene calls are TRBV27 and TRBJ2-7, with 11 bases aligning to TRBD2. The CDR3 totals 19 residues. Germline V gives CDR1 MNHEY, CDR2 SMNVEV (reference sequence). V lost 5 bases to trimming and J lost 3 bases; unmatched junction nucleotides: 18. CDR3 loop: CASSPQTGPGLAALYEQYF. CDR3 nucleotide sequence: TGTGCCAGCAGTCCCCAGACGGGACCGGGACTAGCGGCCCTCTACGAGCAGTACTTC.

This clone was seen a handful of times. The rearrangement joins TRBV4-2 to TRBJ2-7, with 8 bases lining up with TRBD2. The CDR3 runs to 15 residues. V gave up 0 bases and J gave up 5 bases; unmatched junction bases: 6. The germline gives CDR1 LGHNA, CDR2 YNFKEQ. The CDR3 nucleotides read TGTGCCAGCAGCCAAGACGAGCGGGAGTGGGACGAGCAGTACTTC. This sequence encodes CASSQDEREWDEQYF.